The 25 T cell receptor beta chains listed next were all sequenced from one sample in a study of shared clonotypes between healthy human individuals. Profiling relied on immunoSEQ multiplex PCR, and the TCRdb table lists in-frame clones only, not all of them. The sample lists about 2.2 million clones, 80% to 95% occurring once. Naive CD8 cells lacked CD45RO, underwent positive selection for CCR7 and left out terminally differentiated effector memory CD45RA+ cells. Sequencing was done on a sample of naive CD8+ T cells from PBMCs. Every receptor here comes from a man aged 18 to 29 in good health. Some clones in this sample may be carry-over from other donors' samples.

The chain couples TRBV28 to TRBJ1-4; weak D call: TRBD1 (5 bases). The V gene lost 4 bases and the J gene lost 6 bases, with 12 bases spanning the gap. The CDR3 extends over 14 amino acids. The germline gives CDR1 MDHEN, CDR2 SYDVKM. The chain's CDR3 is CASSYPGDYEKLFF. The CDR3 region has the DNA TGTGCCAGCAGTTATCCGGGGGACTATGAAAAACTGTTTTTT.

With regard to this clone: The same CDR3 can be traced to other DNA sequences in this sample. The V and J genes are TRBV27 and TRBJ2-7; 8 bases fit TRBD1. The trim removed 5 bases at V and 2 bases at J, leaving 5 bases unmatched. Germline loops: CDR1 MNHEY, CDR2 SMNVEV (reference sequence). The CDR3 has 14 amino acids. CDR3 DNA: TGTGCCAGCAGTCTGGGACAGGTCCCCTACGAGCAGTACTTC. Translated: CASSLGQVPYEQYF.

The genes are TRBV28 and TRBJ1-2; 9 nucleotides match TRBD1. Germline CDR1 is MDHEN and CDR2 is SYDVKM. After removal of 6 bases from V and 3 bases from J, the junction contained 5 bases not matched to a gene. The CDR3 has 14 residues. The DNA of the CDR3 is TGTGCCAGCAGCCGGGACAGGGTGGACTATGGCTACACCTTC. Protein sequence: CASSRDRVDYGYTF.

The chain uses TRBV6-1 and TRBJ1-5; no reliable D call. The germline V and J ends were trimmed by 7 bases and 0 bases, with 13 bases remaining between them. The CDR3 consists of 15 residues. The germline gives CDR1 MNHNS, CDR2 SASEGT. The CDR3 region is CASILHVTSNQPQHF. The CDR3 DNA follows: TGTGCCAGCATTTTACATGTGACTAGCAATCAGCCCCAGCATTTT.

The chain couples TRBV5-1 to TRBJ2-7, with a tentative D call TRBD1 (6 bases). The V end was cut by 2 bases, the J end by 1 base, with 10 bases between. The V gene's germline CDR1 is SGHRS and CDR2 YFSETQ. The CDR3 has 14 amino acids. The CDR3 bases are TGCGCCAGCAGCTTTCGGACAGATTCCTACGAGCAGTACTTC. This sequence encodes CASSFRTDSYEQYF.

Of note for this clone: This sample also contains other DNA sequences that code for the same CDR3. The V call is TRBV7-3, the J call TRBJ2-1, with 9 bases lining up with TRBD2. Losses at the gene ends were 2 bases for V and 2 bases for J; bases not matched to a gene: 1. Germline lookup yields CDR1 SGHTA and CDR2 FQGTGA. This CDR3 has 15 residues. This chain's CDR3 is CASSLLAGAYNEQFF. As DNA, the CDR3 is TGTGCCAGCAGCTTATTAGCGGGAGCCTACAATGAGCAGTTCTTC.

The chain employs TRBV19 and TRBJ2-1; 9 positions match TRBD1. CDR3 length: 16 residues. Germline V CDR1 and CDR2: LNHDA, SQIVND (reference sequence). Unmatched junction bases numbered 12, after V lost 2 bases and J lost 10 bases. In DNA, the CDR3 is TGTGCCAGTAGTATAAGGAGGGGGGACAGGGCGCCCGAGCAGTTCTTC. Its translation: CASSIRRGDRAPEQFF.

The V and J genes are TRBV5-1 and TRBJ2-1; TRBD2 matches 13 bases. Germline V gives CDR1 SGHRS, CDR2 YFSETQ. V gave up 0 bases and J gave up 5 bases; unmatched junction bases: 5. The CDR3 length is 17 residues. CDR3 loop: CASSLDRTSGGNNEQFF. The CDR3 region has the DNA TGCGCCAGCAGCTTGGATCGGACTAGCGGGGGAAACAATGAGCAGTTCTTC.

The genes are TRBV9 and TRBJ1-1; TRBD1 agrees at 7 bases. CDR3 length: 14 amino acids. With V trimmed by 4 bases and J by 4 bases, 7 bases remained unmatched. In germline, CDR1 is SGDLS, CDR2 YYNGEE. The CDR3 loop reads CASSPRGAVTEAFF. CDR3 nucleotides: TGTGCCAGCAGCCCCAGGGGGGCCGTCACTGAAGCTTTCTTT.

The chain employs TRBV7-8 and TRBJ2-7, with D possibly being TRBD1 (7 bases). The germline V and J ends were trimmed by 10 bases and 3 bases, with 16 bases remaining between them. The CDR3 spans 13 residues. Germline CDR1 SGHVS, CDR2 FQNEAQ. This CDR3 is CATLGGDSYEQYF. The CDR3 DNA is TGTGCCACCCTCGGAGGGGACAGCTACGAGCAGTACTTC.

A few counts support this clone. CDR3 amino acids: CASRTGWNTEAFF. The CDR3 region has the DNA TGTGCCAGTAGAACAGGGTGGAACACTGAAGCTTTCTTT. V and J are TRBV19 and TRBJ1-1; possibly TRBD1 for D (6 bases). Germline values: CDR1 LNHDA, CDR2 SQIVND (reference sequence). This CDR3 comprises 13 residues. Deletions cut 6 bases from V and 1 base from J, with 9 bases between.

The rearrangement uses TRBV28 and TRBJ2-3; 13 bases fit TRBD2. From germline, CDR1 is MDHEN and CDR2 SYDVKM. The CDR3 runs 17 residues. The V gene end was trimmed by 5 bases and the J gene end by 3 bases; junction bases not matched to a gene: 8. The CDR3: CASSTQLAGGPTDTQYF. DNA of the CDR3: TGTGCCAGCAGTACCCAACTAGCGGGAGGGCCAACAGATACGCAGTATTTT.

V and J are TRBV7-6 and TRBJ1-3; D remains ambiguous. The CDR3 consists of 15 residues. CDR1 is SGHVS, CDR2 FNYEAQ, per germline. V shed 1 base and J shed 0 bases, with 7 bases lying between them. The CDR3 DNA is TGTGCCAGCAGCTTAGGGACGAACTCTGGAAACACCATATATTTT. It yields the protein CASSLGTNSGNTIYF.

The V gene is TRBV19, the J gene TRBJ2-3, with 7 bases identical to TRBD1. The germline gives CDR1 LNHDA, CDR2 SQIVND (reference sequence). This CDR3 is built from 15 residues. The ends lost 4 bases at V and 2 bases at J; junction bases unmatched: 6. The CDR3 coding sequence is TGTGCCAGTAGTACGACAGGGACCCTCACAGATACGCAGTATTTT. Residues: CASSTTGTLTDTQYF.

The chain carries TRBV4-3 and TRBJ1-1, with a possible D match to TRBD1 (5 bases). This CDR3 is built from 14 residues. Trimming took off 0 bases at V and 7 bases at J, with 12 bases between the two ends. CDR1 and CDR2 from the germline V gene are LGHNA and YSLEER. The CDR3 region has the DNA TGCGCCAGCAGCCAAGATCCAGGGATAGGTGAAGCTTTCTTT. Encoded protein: CASSQDPGIGEAFF.

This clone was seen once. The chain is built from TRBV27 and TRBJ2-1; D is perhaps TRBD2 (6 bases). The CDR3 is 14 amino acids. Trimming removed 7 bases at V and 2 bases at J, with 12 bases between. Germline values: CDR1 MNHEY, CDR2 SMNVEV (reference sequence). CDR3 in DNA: TGTGCCAGCAACCCCAGCGGGCCCTACAATGAGCAGTTCTTC. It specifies CASNPSGPYNEQFF.

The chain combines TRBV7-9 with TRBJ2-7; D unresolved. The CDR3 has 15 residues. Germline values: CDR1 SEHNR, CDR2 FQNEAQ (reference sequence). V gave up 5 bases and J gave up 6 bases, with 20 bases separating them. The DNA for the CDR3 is TGTGCCAGCAGCCCCGTTGTAGCCATTCTCCTCGAGCAGTACTTC. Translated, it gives CASSPVVAILLEQYF.

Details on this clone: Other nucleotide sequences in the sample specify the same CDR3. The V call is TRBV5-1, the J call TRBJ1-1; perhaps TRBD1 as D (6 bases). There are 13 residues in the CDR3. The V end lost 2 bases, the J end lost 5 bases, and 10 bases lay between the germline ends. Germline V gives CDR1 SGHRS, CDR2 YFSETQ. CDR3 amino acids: CASSFRRGTEAFF. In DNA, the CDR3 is TGCGCCAGCAGCTTTCGAAGGGGGACTGAAGCTTTCTTT.

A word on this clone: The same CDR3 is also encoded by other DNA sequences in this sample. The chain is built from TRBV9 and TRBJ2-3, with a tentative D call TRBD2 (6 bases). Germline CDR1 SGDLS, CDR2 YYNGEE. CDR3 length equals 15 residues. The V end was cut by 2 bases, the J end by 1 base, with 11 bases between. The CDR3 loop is CASSVSGGGTDTQYF. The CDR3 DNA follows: TGTGCCAGCAGCGTGAGCGGAGGGGGCACAGATACGCAGTATTTT.

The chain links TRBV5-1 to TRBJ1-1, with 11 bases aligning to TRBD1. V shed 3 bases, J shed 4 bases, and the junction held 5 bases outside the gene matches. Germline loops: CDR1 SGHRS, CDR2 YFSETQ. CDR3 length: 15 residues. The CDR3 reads CASSSWDRGGTEAFF. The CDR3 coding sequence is TGCGCCAGCAGCTCCTGGGACAGGGGGGGCACTGAAGCTTTCTTT.

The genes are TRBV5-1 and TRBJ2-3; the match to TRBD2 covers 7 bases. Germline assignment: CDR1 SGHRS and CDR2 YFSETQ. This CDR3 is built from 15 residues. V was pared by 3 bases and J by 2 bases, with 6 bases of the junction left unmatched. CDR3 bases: TGCGCCAGCAGCTGGGGGACTAAGGTCACAGATACGCAGTATTTT. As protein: CASSWGTKVTDTQYF.

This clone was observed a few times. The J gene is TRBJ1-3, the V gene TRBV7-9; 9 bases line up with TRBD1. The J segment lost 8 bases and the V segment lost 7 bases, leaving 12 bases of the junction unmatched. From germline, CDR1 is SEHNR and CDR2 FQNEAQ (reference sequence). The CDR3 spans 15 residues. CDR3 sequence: CASTPGQGNEDTIYF. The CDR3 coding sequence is TGTGCCAGCACCCCGGGACAGGGAAACGAGGACACCATATATTTT.

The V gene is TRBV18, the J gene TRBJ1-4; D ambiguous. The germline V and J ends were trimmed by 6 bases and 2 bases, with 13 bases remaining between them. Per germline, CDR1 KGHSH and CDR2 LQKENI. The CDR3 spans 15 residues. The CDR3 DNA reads TGTGCCAGCTCTCCTCCGGGGAGGACTAATGAAAAACTGTTTTTT. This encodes CASSPPGRTNEKLFF. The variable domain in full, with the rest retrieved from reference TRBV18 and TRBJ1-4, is NAGVMQNPRHLVRRRGQEARLRCSPMKGHSHVYWYRQLPEEGLKFMVYLQKENIIDESGMPKERFSAEFPKEGPSILRIQQVVRGDSAAYFCASSPPGRTNEKLFFGSGTQLSVL.

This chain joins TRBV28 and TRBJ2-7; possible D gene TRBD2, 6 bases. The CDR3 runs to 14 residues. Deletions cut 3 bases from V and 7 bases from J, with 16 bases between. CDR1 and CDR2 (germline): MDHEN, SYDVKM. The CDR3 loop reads CASSFRRGIEEQYF. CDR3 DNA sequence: TGTGCCAGCAGTTTTCGGCGGGGAATAGAAGAGCAGTACTTC.

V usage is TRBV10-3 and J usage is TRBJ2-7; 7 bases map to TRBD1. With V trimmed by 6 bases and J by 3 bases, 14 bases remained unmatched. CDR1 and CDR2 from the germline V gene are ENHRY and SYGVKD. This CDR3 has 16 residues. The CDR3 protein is CAISGLPQGQRYEQYF. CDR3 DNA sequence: TGTGCCATCAGCGGGCTCCCTCAGGGACAGCGCTACGAGCAGTACTTC.